This T cell receptor beta chain was recovered during a study of glioma-infiltrating T cells after dendritic cell vaccination (dated by TCRdb to about 2016). For the wider study: A cohort of 15 or so glioblastoma patients from Phase I and II dendritic cell vaccination trials was included, of whom 9 were newly diagnosed and 6 had recurrent disease. Between about 2002 and 2013, the patients were given dendritic cell vaccination pulsed with autologous tumor lysate. The vaccine consisted of monocyte-derived dendritic cells cultured approximately seven days with IL-4 and GM-CSF, then pulsed overnight with autologous tumor lysate. Each patient got three intradermal injections of the dendritic cell vaccine, spaced at biweekly intervals, in the arm below the axilla. Deep sequencing of TCR beta CDR3 regions was used to quantify tumor-infiltrating lymphocyte content and compare tumor and blood repertoires in dendritic cell-vaccinated glioblastoma patients. Survival after dendritic cell vaccination was correlated with TCR sequencing metrics, including TIL content and tumor-blood repertoire overlap. The investigation overall reported the following: The cohort was small and heterogeneous, only a few patients had full blood and tumor sets, and even fewer had initial-recurrent tumor pairs. The response model built on TCR overlap across three groups was characterized as speculative, with prospective validation still needed. TCR clonality showed no direct relationship with survival, which suggests that a diverse polyclonal response may matter. Higher estimated pretreatment TIL content predicted longer time to progression and overall survival after dendritic cell vaccination.

What this sample's time point label stands for: after dendritic cell vaccination, including at tumor progression/relapse. Patients were selected on the basis of adequate residual fresh-frozen tumor tissue and more than two years of available survival data. Molecular status otherwise varied across the glioblastoma patients, but none of them carried an isocitrate dehydrogenase mutation. PBMC were collected before vaccination, two weeks after the third vaccination, and at tumor progression when it occurred. The Qiagen DNeasy Blood extraction Kit was used to extract genomic DNA. The sample holds a few counts of this clone. Its antigen has not been determined. Within one base of it there is no much larger clone, and no base qualities were kept. TCRB CDR3 regions were amplified from about 2 ug genomic DNA, or all available DNA if less, using the immunoSEQ assay. The multiplex PCR employed 60 forward primers targeting TCR V beta segments and 13 reverse primers targeting J beta segments. Synthetic control templates were spiked into each sample at limiting dilution to estimate reads per starting template. The Illumina HiSeq System generated 87 bp sequencing reads. For the original study's pipeline: To remove PCR and sequencing errors, closely related sequences were merged with a nearest neighbor algorithm. TCR overlap was defined as the percentage of unique tumor TCR beta sequences that were also found in the peripheral blood of the same patient. This immuneACCESS table, as held by TCRdb, lists in-frame sequences with V and J called but not all clones. Of the missing ones, under half trace to an unresolved V gene in checked studies; the others have no known cause. V and J calls plus clone size are reproduced from that table; the DNA served to infer D and trimming. The sample table holds about 50,000 clones, of which 89% were seen once. The ten largest account for roughly 5.4% of the sample.

The V end loses 4 bases and the J end loses 7 bases, and a stretch of 15 bases separates them. Looking up the germline V gene yields CDR1 SGHTA and CDR2 FQGNSA. The CDR3 goes from the cysteine to the phenylalanine over 14 residues. The sequence is cut down to CDR3 DNA, 42 bases in frame from base 1. The sequencing used blood, collected after dendritic cell vaccination. The receptor chain draws on TRBV7-2 and TRBJ2-3, and perhaps TRBD1 as D gene, on 6 matching bases. This TCR was recovered from a human donor with glioblastoma. The sequenced DNA is TGTGCCAGCAGCTATTACGACAGGCCAAATACGCAGTATTTT. It translates as CASSYYDRPNTQYF.